This TCR beta chain was captured by sequencing in a study of cytotoxic CD8 clonotypes in ibrutinib-treated CLL. On the study more broadly: On average, each sample had roughly 250,000 productive templates and more than 75,000 productive rearrangements. The study's findings and limits: Among the clonotypes, public ones were uncommon and contracted or held stable on treatment.

Note on this clone: Its antigen is currently unknown.

Target depth was 1 in 200,000 to 1 in 1 million T cells, about 10x per clonotype. Some clones are missing from TCRdb's copy, which holds only in-frame ones; the method was immunoSEQ multiplex PCR. The repertoire holds about 11,000 clones, with approximately 81% as singletons. The material sequenced was PBMCs, taken at disease progression, from a patient treated with ibrutinib. This sequence was found in a human donor with chronic lymphocytic leukemia.

This CDR3 is CASRGQNSGNTIYF. The CDR3 DNA follows: TGCGCCAGCAGAGGGCAGAACTCTGGAAACACCATATATTTT. The chain couples TRBV5-1 to TRBJ1-3; D ambiguous. V lost 5 bases and J 0 bases, leaving 9 bases between the germline ends. Germline assignment: CDR1 SGHRS and CDR2 YFSETQ. The CDR3 is 14 residues long.